Below, one T cell receptor beta chain is given with its context. The target antigen is unknown. Gene names are mouse gene names. Sequencing ends 1 residue short of the CDR3 end; the germline J gene provides the rest. The data are from a study of tissue T cells after allogeneic stem cell transplantation. Study findings and constraints: Within patients, tissue anatomy strongly shaped TCR repertoire composition.

Some clones are missing from TCRdb's copy, which holds only in-frame ones; the method was immunoSEQ multiplex PCR. The sample consists of thousands of clones, just under 50% of them appearing once. J was trimmed by 6 bases and V by 0 bases; bases with no gene match: 5. Germline assignment: CDR1 MNHDT and CDR2 YYDKIL. This CDR3 region has 15 residues. Time point in this sample: mouse harvest day 7 after allogeneic transplant. Each mouse received 10^7 T-cell-depleted marrow cells plus 10^6 splenic CD5+ T cells by tail vein. This mouse GVHD model was MHC-mismatched B6 to BALB/c, profiled day 7 or 14. This TCR derives from a female BALB/c mouse given C57BL/6 T cells with graft-versus-host disease after an allogeneic hematopoietic cell transplant. Sequencing was performed on lymph node tissue. The V call is TRBV17, the J call TRBJ2-7; 10 positions match TRBD2. CDR3 sequence reads: CASSRDRLGGLEQYF. CDR3 DNA, as far as it was read: TGTGCTAGCAGTAGAGATCGCCTGGGGGGGCTTGAACAGTAC.